This TCR beta chain was captured by sequencing in a study of blood T cell repertoires in COVID-19. Study-level information: Sites across the United States, Italy and Spain contributed samples from acute and convalescent COVID-19. T cells, B-cell-depleted T cells, or PBMCs supplied cDNA or gDNA.

How the authors handled the data: How many nucleated cells were present was estimated from reference gene primer amplification. The method was immunoSEQ multiplex PCR; TCRdb's version includes in-frame clones alone and lacks a portion of them. The V and J calls and the clone size are those of that table, but D and trimming were determined from the DNA. The sample consists of about 45,000 clones, less than 70% of them appearing once. Per germline, CDR1 SGHDT and CDR2 YYEEEE. CDR3 size: 13 residues. V was clipped by 5 bases and J by 4 bases, with 12 bases between them. Sample: peripheral blood. The receptor was derived from a man aged 80 or over with acute or convalescent COVID-19. This chain connects TRBV5-6 to TRBJ2-5; TRBD2 might be the D (7 bases). CDR3 in amino acids: CASSHREGETQYF. The CDR3 coding sequence is TGTGCCAGCAGTCACAGGGAGGGAGAGACCCAGTACTTC.